One sample yielded the 5 T cell receptor beta chains listed below, sequenced in a study of blood T cells in healthy people across ages (dated by TCRdb to the mid-2010s). The library was generated by 5' RACE. The sequencer was an Illumina HiSeq 2500. The second PCR ran for about 6 to 11 cycles and used a J-beta primer mix along with a sample-barcoded 5' primer. TCRdb reran the public reads through fastp at Q25 and MiXCR, keeping productive beta chains. Each CDR3 protein appears once, grouped with its most common genes and DNA. Across this sample there are 650,000 to 1,000,000 distinct CDR3 sequences, with around 36% seen only once. Of the sample, around 13% falls within the top ten clones. Material: blood. These receptors all come from a man younger than 30 in good health.

This clonotype was found a few times. The chain couples TRBV7-9 to TRBJ2-6; D gene unclear. V gave up 5 bases and J gave up 0 bases, with 14 bases separating them. CDR1 and CDR2 (germline): SEHNR, FQNEAQ (reference sequence). The CDR3 has 17 amino acids. For the CDR3, the DNA is TGTGCCAGCAGCATTTGGACGTTCTCCTCTGGGGCCAACGTCCTGACTTTC. Encoded protein: CASSIWTFSSGANVLTF.

The CDR3 loop is CAGTPDRANVLTF. DNA of the CDR3: TGCGCCGGCACACCGGACAGGGCCAACGTCCTGACTTTC. This rearrangement joins TRBV5-1 to TRBJ2-6; a possible D gene is TRBD1 (5 bases). CDR1 and CDR2 from the germline V gene are SGHRS and YFSETQ. The CDR3 is 13 residues long. The ends were cut back, 10 bases at V and 5 bases at J, with 13 bases in the middle.

This clonotype was picked up a small number of times. This may arise from a read error, as a much more abundant clone is one base away. The chain combines TRBV12-3 or TRBV12-4 with TRBJ2-1, with D possibly matching TRBD2 (6 bases). The better agreement between TRBJ2-7 and the DNA end casts doubt on the J call. The CDR3 sequence is 15 residues long. The CDR3 nucleotides read TGTGCCAGCAGCATTCTAGCGTCTAACTACAATGAGCAGTACTTC. Translating it yields CASSILASNYNEQYF.

This clonotype was counted ten times or more. This chain uses TRBV24-1 with TRBJ2-7; maybe TRBD2 (5 bases). CDR1 is KGHDR and CDR2 is SFDVKD in the germline V gene. V lost 1 base and J 7 bases, leaving 22 bases between the germline ends. CDR3 length: 17 residues. CDR3 region: CATSDFGMGSPHREQYF. The CDR3 DNA reads as TGTGCCACCAGTGATTTCGGGATGGGTAGCCCGCATAGAGAGCAGTACTTC.

The V gene is TRBV20-1, the J gene TRBJ2-1; TRBD2 matches 8 bases. The CDR3 loop spans 13 amino acids. Per the germline V gene, CDR1 is DFQATT and CDR2 is SNEGSKA (reference sequence). The trim removed 5 bases at V and 6 bases at J, leaving 6 bases unmatched. Here the CDR3 reads CSAGRTSSNEQFF. Written as DNA, the CDR3 is TGCAGTGCTGGTAGGACTAGCAGCAATGAGCAGTTCTTC.